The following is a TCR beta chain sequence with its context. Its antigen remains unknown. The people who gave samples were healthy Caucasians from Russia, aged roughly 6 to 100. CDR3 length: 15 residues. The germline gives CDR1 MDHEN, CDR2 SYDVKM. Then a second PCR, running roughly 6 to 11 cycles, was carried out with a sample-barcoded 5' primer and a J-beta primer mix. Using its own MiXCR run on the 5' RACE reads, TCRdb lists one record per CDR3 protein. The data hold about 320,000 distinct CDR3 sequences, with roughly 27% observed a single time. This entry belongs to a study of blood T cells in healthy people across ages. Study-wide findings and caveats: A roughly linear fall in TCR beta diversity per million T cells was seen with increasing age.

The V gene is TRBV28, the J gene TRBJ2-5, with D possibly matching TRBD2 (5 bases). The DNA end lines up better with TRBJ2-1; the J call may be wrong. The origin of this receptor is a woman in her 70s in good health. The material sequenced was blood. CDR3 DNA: TGTGCCAGCACCCCTCCGGGAACCTCTATGGATGAGCAGTTCTTC. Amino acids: CASTPPGTSMDEQFF.